The clone carrying this T cell receptor (beta chain) was observed a few times. Its antigen is as yet unknown. The sample belongs to a study of T cell repertoires in aging, cancer and after chemotherapy. TCR beta rearrangements were amplified from peripheral blood genomic DNA. Findings and caveats of the study: These repertoire data do not allow conclusions about immunological memory after chemotherapy. Untreated cancer patients had significantly lower blood TCR diversity than age-matched healthy donors.

Multiplex touch-down PCR with TRB-A/B primers amplified rearranged V-D-J TRB sequences. TCRdb reprocessed the multiplex PCR reads via MiXCR and lists one record per CDR3 protein. This sample has about 12,000 distinct CDR3 sequences, with 20% to 25% found just once. This clonotype originated in a human donor in good health. Source material: blood.

In DNA, the CDR3 is TGTGCTAGTGGTTTGAACCAGGTCTCCGAGCAGTACTTC. Translation: CASGLNQVSEQYF. This chain connects TRBV12-3 or TRBV12-4 to TRBJ2-7, with D unclear. This CDR3 is 13 amino acids long.